The 18 T cell receptor beta chains in this list originate from one sample, sequenced in a study of blood T cell repertoires in COVID-19. The assay was immunoSEQ multiplex PCR, and TCRdb's table has in-frame clones only and misses some. The table lists some 170,000 clones, approximately 83% of them singletons, with 6.5% to 9% in the top ten. The sequenced sample was peripheral blood. All receptors come from a woman aged 40 to 50 with COVID-19, enrolled during active disease.

The chain has TRBV29-1 and TRBJ2-7; perhaps TRBD2 as D (7 bases). The CDR3 is made up of 14 amino acids. V lost 7 bases, J lost 7 bases, and 23 bases lay in between. In germline, CDR1 is SQVTM, CDR2 ANQGSEA. CDR3 sequence: CSALREGGAGEQYF. CDR3 coding DNA: TGCAGCGCCCTCCGGGAAGGGGGGGCGGGGGAGCAGTACTTC.

This chain uses TRBV7-8 with TRBJ1-2, with 8 bases that match TRBD1. The CDR3 is 15 residues long. CDR1 and CDR2 (germline): SGHVS, FQNEAQ. Trimming at V came to 4 bases and at J to 8 bases, leaving 12 bases not matched to a gene. The CDR3 is CASSSPTGAKDGYTF. In DNA form, the CDR3 reads TGTGCCAGCAGCTCCCCGACAGGGGCAAAGGACGGCTACACCTTC.

J is TRBJ2-1 and V is TRBV7-2; TRBD2 agrees at 9 bases. Per germline, CDR1 SGHTA and CDR2 FQGNSA. The CDR3 contains 15 residues. The trim removed 8 bases at V and 3 bases at J, leaving 8 bases unmatched. The CDR3 spells CASPTGTSFYNEQFF. The DNA for the CDR3 is TGTGCCAGCCCGACAGGGACTAGCTTCTACAATGAGCAGTTCTTC.

The chain couples TRBV7-6 to TRBJ1-4; 10 nucleotides agree with TRBD1. V lost 5 bases to trimming and J lost 6 bases; unmatched junction nucleotides: 6. Germline V CDR1 and CDR2: SGHVS, FNYEAQ. The CDR3 runs 15 residues. In nucleotides, the CDR3 is TGTGCCAGCAGCACCCGGACAGGGGGATATGAAAAACTGTTTTTT. Its translation is CASSTRTGGYEKLFF.

The chain is built from TRBV27 and TRBJ2-7; 9 nucleotides agree with TRBD1. Germline assignment: CDR1 MNHEY and CDR2 SMNVEV (reference sequence). This CDR3 is built from 13 residues. The V segment lost 6 bases and the J segment 5 bases; nucleotides outside the gene matches: 5. Here the CDR3 reads CASRMGQGDEQYF. The CDR3 coding sequence is TGTGCCAGCAGGATGGGACAGGGAGACGAGCAGTACTTC.

This chain joins TRBV7-9 and TRBJ1-6; possible D gene TRBD1, 6 bases. The CDR3 totals 15 residues. V lost 5 bases and J lost 6, with 14 bases in between. Germline assignment: CDR1 SEHNR and CDR2 FQNEAQ (reference sequence). CDR3 bases: TGTGCCAGCAGCCCTACAGGGATAGGTAATTCACCCCTCCACTTT. As protein: CASSPTGIGNSPLHF.

Only a few counts were recorded for this clone. This chain connects TRBV7-2 to TRBJ2-1; a possible D gene is TRBD1 (7 bases). The CDR3 covers 15 residues. Germline V lookup: CDR1 SGHTA, CDR2 FQGNSA. Trimming pared 4 bases from V and 6 bases from J, leaving 16 bases between. The CDR3 nucleotides read TGTGCCAGCAGCTATTCCCCAGGGGGGAGCAATGAGCAGTTCTTC. As protein: CASSYSPGGSNEQFF.

This sequence joins TRBV27 and TRBJ1-1; 8 bases match TRBD1. The ends lost 6 bases at V and 7 bases at J; junction bases unmatched: 4. CDR1 MNHEY and CDR2 SMNVEV come from the germline V gene (reference sequence). The CDR3 length is 12 residues. The CDR3 sequence: CASRTGGNEAFF. The CDR3 DNA is TGTGCCAGCAGAACAGGGGGAAATGAAGCTTTCTTT.

This clone was counted only a few times. The rearrangement uses TRBV19 and TRBJ2-6; no clear D gene. Germline V gene data show CDR1 as LNHDA and CDR2 as SQIVND (reference sequence). This CDR3 contains 15 residues. With 3 bases removed from V and 1 base from J, the gap between germline ends came to 7 bases. CDR3 nucleotide sequence: TGTGCCAGTAGTATGCTCGAGTCTGGGGCCAACGTCCTGACTTTC. Protein sequence: CASSMLESGANVLTF.

V and J are TRBV7-8 and TRBJ1-2; TRBD1 might be the D (6 bases). Germline-derived CDR1 and CDR2 are SGHVS and FQNEAQ. The CDR3 runs to 15 residues. V lost 4 bases and J lost 4, with 16 bases in between. CDR3 residues: CASSSTIDRSYGYTF. CDR3 bases: TGTGCCAGCAGCTCTACCATTGACAGGTCCTATGGCTACACCTTC.

The gene calls are TRBV16 and TRBJ1-5; D may be TRBD1 (5 bases). This CDR3 is built from 14 residues. The germline V gene encodes CDR1 KGHSY and CDR2 FQNENV. Trimming removed 4 bases at V and 2 bases at J, with 9 bases between. The CDR3 loop reads CASSPPGGNQPQHF. DNA for the CDR3: TGTGCCAGCAGCCCTCCGGGGGGCAATCAGCCCCAGCATTTT.

This clone was counted between two and nine times. The V gene is TRBV28, the J gene TRBJ2-5; D unresolved. Looked up from germline, CDR1 is MDHEN and CDR2 is SYDVKM. The ends were cut back, 1 base at V and 1 base at J, with 7 bases in the middle. This CDR3 has 14 residues. CDR3 bases: TGTGCCAGCAGTTTATTAAGCACCCAAGAGACCCAGTACTTC. Protein product: CASSLLSTQETQYF.

The V and J genes are TRBV4-1 and TRBJ2-1, with a possible D match to TRBD2 (6 bases). The CDR3 consists of 13 residues. Germline V gene data show CDR1 as MGHRA and CDR2 as YSYEKL. V dropped 3 bases and J dropped 4 bases, with 7 bases sitting between them. The CDR3 DNA is TGCGCCAGCAGCCAGAGCGGGTACAATGAGCAGTTCTTC. Protein sequence: CASSQSGYNEQFF.

V and J are TRBV6-5 and TRBJ1-1; no reliable D call. V shed 2 bases and J shed 10 bases, with 20 bases lying between them. CDR3 length: 15 residues. Germline lookup yields CDR1 MNHEY and CDR2 SVGAGI. The CDR3 reads CASSYIPVLLEGAFF. The CDR3 coding sequence is TGTGCCAGCAGTTACATCCCGGTACTTCTGGAGGGAGCTTTCTTT.

The chain links TRBV4-1 to TRBJ1-1; TRBD1 might be the D (5 bases). CDR3 size: 15 residues. Germline V gene lookup returns CDR1 MGHRA and CDR2 YSYEKL. V lost 0 bases and J lost 0, with 8 bases in between. CDR3 residues: CASSQDRGMNTEAFF. The DNA of the CDR3 is TGCGCCAGCAGCCAAGATAGGGGCATGAACACTGAAGCTTTCTTT.

This clone was counted a few times. This rearrangement joins TRBV2 to TRBJ1-5; TRBD1 is a possible D gene (5 bases). Germline V gene sequence: CDR1 SNHLY, CDR2 FYNNEI. The CDR3 is 13 amino acids. The V end lost 11 bases, the J end lost 9 bases, and 20 bases lay between the germline ends. CDR3 DNA sequence: TGTGCCGGGGGGGACCCCCCGGGGATGCCCCAGCATTTT. Translated: CAGGDPPGMPQHF.

The chain carries TRBV3-1 (or the pseudogene TRBV3-2) and TRBJ1-2, with TRBD1 matching over 12 bases. This CDR3 is built from 15 residues. The J segment lost 7 bases and the V segment lost 3 bases, leaving 6 bases of the junction unmatched. Looked up from germline, CDR1 is LGHDT and CDR2 is YNNKEL (reference sequence). CDR3 nucleotide sequence: TGTGCCAGCAGCCAGGGGACAGGGGGCGCGTTTGGCTACACCTTC. It encodes CASSQGTGGAFGYTF.

The chain recombines TRBV6-5 with TRBJ2-5; 14 bases match TRBD2. Germline CDR1 reads MNHEY; CDR2 reads SVGAGI. This CDR3 contains 16 residues. V dropped 3 bases and J dropped 5; count of bases not matched to a gene: 5. The DNA for the CDR3 is TGTGCCAGCAGTTATACCGGGACTAGCGGGAGTGAGACCCAGTACTTC. It encodes CASSYTGTSGSETQYF.